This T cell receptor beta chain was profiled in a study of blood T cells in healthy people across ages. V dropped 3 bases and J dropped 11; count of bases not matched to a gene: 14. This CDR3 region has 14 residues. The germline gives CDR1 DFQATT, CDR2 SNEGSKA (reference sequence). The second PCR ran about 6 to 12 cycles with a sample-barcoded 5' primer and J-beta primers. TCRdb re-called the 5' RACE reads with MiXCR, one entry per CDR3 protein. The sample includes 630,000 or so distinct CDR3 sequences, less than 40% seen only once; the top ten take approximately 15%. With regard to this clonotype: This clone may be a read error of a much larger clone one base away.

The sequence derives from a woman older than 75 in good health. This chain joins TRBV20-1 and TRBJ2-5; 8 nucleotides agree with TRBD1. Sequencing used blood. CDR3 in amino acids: CSASATGVDNEQYF. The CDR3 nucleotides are TGCAGTGCTAGTGCGACAGGGGTCGACAATGAGCAGTACTTC.